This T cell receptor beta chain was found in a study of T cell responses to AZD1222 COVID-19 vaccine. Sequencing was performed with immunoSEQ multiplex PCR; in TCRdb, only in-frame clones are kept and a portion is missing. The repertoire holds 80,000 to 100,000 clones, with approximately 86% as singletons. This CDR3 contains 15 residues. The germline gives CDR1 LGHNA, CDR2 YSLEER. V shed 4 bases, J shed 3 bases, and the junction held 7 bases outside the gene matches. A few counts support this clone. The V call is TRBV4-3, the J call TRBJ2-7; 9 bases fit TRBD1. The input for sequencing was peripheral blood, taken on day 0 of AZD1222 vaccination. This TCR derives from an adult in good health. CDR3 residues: CASSLQTGGLYEQYF. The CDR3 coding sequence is TGCGCCAGCAGCCTCCAGACAGGGGGACTCTACGAGCAGTACTTC.